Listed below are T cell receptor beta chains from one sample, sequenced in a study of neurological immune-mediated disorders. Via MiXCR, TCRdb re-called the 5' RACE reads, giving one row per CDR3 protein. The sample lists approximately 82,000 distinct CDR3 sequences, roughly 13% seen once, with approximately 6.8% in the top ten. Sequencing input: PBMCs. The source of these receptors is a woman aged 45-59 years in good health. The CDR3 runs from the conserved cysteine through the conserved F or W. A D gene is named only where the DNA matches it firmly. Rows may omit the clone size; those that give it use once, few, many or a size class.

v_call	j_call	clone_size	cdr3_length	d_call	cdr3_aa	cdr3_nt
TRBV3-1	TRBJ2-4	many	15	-	CASSQDRKNRPIQYF	TGTGCCAGCAGCCAAGATCGTAAGAACCGCCCTATTCAGTACTTC
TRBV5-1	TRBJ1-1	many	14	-	CASSLEQGLTEAFF	TGCGCCAGCAGCTTGGAACAGGGACTTACTGAAGCTTTCTTT
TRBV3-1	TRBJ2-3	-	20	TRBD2	CASSQDPTSGRASSTDTQYF	TGTGCCAGCAGCCAAGATCCGACTAGCGGGAGAGCATCCAGCACAGATACGCAGTATTTT
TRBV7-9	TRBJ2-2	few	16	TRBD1	CASSFTPGQGVGELFF	TGTGCCAGCAGCTTCACACCGGGACAGGGAGTCGGGGAGCTGTTTTTT
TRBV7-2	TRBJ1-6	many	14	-	CASSRRGEGSPLHF	TGTGCCAGCAGCCGGCGTGGAGAGGGCTCACCCCTCCACTTT
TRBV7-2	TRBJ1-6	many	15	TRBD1	CASSLWTGGNSPLHF	TGTGCCAGCAGCCTGTGGACAGGGGGTAATTCACCCCTCCACTTT
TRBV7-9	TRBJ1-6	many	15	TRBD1	CASSPQGSNNSPLHF	TGTGCCAGCAGCCCACAGGGGTCCAATAATTCACCCCTCCACTTT
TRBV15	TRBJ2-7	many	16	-	CATSREKGSTSYEQYF	TGTGCCACCAGCAGAGAAAAGGGGTCGACCTCCTACGAGCAGTACTTC
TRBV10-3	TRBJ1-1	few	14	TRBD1	CAIKGTGAGGEAFF	TGTGCCATCAAAGGGACAGGGGCGGGTGGTGAAGCTTTCTTT
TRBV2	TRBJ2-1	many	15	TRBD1	CASRQGQQVYNEQFF	TGTGCCAGCAGACAGGGGCAGCAAGTATACAATGAGCAGTTCTTC
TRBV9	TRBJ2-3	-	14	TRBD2	CASSTPGGLDTQYF	TGTGCCAGCAGCACTCCGGGGGGATTAGATACGCAGTATTTT
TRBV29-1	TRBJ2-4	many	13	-	CSVEGGAKNIQYF	TGCAGCGTCGAGGGGGGAGCCAAAAACATTCAGTACTTC
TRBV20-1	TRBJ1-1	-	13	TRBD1	CSARGDRVPEAFF	TGCAGTGCTAGAGGGGACAGGGTCCCTGAAGCTTTCTTT
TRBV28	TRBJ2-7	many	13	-	CASRAGQTYEQYF	TGTGCCAGCAGAGCTGGACAGACCTACGAGCAGTACTTC
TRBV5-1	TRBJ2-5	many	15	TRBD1	CASSIAGTGMETQYF	TGCGCCAGCAGCATAGCCGGGACAGGGATGGAGACCCAGTACTTC
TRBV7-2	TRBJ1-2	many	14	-	CASSTLTGGYGYTF	TGTGCCAGCAGCACCTTGACAGGAGGCTATGGCTACACCTTC
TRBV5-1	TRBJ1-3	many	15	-	CASSLTADSGNTIYF	TGCGCCAGCAGCTTGACAGCCGACTCTGGAAACACCATATATTTT
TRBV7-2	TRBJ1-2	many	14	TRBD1	CASSRDRGVGGYTF	TGTGCCAGCAGCAGGGACAGGGGTGTTGGTGGCTACACCTTC
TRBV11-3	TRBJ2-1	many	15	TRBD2	CASSLGEGESGEQFF	TGTGCCAGCAGCTTAGGGGAGGGAGAATCTGGTGAGCAGTTCTTC
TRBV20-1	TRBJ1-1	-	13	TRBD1	CSARGQGGGEAFF	TGCAGTGCTAGGGGACAGGGGGGAGGAGAAGCTTTCTTT
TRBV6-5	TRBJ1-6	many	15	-	CATIRNRSNNSPLHF	TGTGCCACCATACGTAACCGGTCCAATAATTCACCCCTCCACTTT